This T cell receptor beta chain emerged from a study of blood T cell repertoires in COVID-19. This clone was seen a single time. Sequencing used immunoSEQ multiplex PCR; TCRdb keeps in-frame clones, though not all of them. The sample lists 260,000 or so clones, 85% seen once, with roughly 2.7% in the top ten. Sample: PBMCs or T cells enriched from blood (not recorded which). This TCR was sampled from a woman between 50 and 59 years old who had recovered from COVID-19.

The CDR3 reads CASSSRRARGNQPQHF. Written as DNA, the CDR3 is TGTGCCAGCAGCTCACGTCGAGCTCGGGGCAATCAGCCCCAGCATTTT. V and J are TRBV7-8 and TRBJ1-5; D not resolved. V shed 4 bases and J shed 2 bases, with 15 bases lying between them. The CDR3 covers 16 residues. From germline, CDR1 is SGHVS and CDR2 FQNEAQ.